This record covers a single T cell receptor beta chain. This sample stems from a study of shared clonotypes between healthy human individuals. Measured with immunoSEQ multiplex PCR; TCRdb has only the in-frame clones, and not every one. The data show more than 550,000 clones, around 91% seen once. The study enrolled healthy HIV-negative adults without recent acute infections or vaccinations as donors. The germline gives CDR1 SGHRS, CDR2 YFSETQ. Trimming removed 0 bases at V and 4 bases at J, with 3 bases between. The CDR3 covers 12 residues. The TCR sequence derives from a man aged 18 to 30 in good health. Some clones in this sample may be carry-over from other donors' samples. Sequencing was done on a sample of memory CD8+ T cells from PBMCs. The subset here: CD45RO+ cells pooled with CCR7-negative TemRA cells. This chain links TRBV5-1 with TRBJ2-3; D remains ambiguous. The DNA of the CDR3 is TGCGCCAGCAGCTTGGACCCAGATACGCAGTATTTT. Protein sequence: CASSLDPDTQYF.